Listed below are T cell receptor beta chains from one sample, sequenced in a study of blood T cells in healthy people across ages. TCRdb itself ran the 5' RACE reads through MiXCR, one entry per CDR3 protein. The table shows about 640,000 distinct CDR3 sequences, with around 41% occurring only once. Sequencing used blood. These receptors were obtained from an elderly man in good health. Each CDR3 is given with its conserved first and last residue. D genes are given only for firm matches. Clone size is stated in some rows and not others, as once, few, many or a class when expanded.

J	D	size	V	length	DNA	CDR3
TRBJ2-5	TRBD2	NA	TRBV20-1	14	TGCAGTGCTAGGACTAGCGGGAGATTAAAGACCCAGTACTTC	CSARTSGRLKTQYF
TRBJ1-1	TRBD1	once	TRBV7-9	13	TGTGCCTGTAGACAGGGGGAAGGAACTGAAGCTTTCTTT	CACRQGEGTEAFF
TRBJ2-1	TRBD2	few	TRBV12-3/TRBV12-4	16	TGTGCCAGCAGTCTCATGACTAGCGGCAACTACAATGAGCAGTTCTTC	CASSLMTSGNYNEQFF
TRBJ2-5	NA	NA	TRBV2	13	TGTGCCAGCAGTCCACTTTATGAAGAGACCCAGTACTTC	CASSPLYEETQYF
TRBJ2-1	NA	NA	TRBV20-1	13	TGCAGTGCTAGAGGGGACACTTACAATGAGCAGTTCTTC	CSARGDTYNEQFF
TRBJ2-6	NA	many	TRBV29-1	14	TGCAGCGTTCAGTCGGGATTAGGGGCCAACGTCCTGACTTTC	CSVQSGLGANVLTF
TRBJ2-1	TRBD2	many	TRBV20-1	13	TGCAGTGCTATTGGGCGGGGGGACAATGAGCAGTTCTTC	CSAIGRGDNEQFF
TRBJ2-7	NA	few	TRBV7-8	15	TGTGCCAGCAGCTTAGTTCCAGCGAACGTTTACGAGCAGTACTTC	CASSLVPANVYEQYF
TRBJ2-3	NA	NA	TRBV30	15	TGTGCCTGGACGGCCCTGGGGGGAGGCACAGATACGCAGTATTTT	CAWTALGGGTDTQYF
TRBJ1-3	NA	NA	TRBV7-9	15	TGTGCCAGCAGCTTAGGGGACCTCTCTGGAAACACCATATATTTT	CASSLGDLSGNTIYF
TRBJ2-3	TRBD2	NA	TRBV4-2	18	TGTGCCAGCAGCCAAGATGGGACTAGCGGGAGGAAAAAAAATACGCAGTATTTT	CASSQDGTSGRKKNTQYF
TRBJ2-5	TRBD2	NA	TRBV20-1	18	TGCAGTGCTAGAGACATAGGACTAGCGGGGGGGCGTAAAGAGACCCAGTACTTC	CSARDIGLAGGRKETQYF
TRBJ2-5	TRBD1	few	TRBV3-1	14	TGTGCCAGCAGCCATAGGACAGGGCGGGAGACCCAGTACTTC	CASSHRTGRETQYF
TRBJ2-1	NA	NA	TRBV5-1	15	TGCGCCAGCAGAAACCTACAGAGCTCCTACAATGAGCAGTTCTTC	CASRNLQSSYNEQFF
TRBJ2-5	NA	NA	TRBV30	13	TGTGCCTCCCACAAAACAGTCCAAGAGACCCAGTACTTC	CASHKTVQETQYF
TRBJ1-2	TRBD1	few	TRBV7-8	14	TGTGCCAGCAGCCAGCCGGGACAGCCATATGGCTACACCTTC	CASSQPGQPYGYTF
TRBJ2-3	NA	many	TRBV7-9	15	TGTGCCAGCAGCCCGACCTACTCCACACAGGATACGCAGTATTTT	CASSPTYSTQDTQYF
TRBJ2-3	NA	NA	TRBV11-1	14	TGTGCCAGCAGCGCGGTGCTCACCTTAGATACGCAGTATTTT	CASSAVLTLDTQYF
TRBJ2-7	TRBD2	NA	TRBV12-5	18	TGTGCTAGTGCCTCCCCGACTAGCGGGAGTGGGCTGGACAATGAGCAGTACTTC	CASASPTSGSGLDNEQYF
TRBJ2-1	NA	NA	TRBV11-3	15	TGTGCCAGCAGCCCCAAGGCAAGCTCCTACAATGAGCAGTTCTTC	CASSPKASSYNEQFF
TRBJ2-3	TRBD1	few	TRBV6-1	17	TGTGCCAGCAGTCCGGGACAGGGGGCGTTGGGGACAGATACGCAGTATTTT	CASSPGQGALGTDTQYF
TRBJ2-5	NA	NA	TRBV9	14	TGTGCCAGCAGCGTAGAAACTAGATACAATGAGCAGTACTTC	CASSVETRYNEQYF
TRBJ2-7	TRBD2	NA	TRBV15	16	TGTGCCACCAGCAGAGATTTGGGACTAGCGGTGTACGAGCAGTACTTC	CATSRDLGLAVYEQYF